The rows below give T cell receptor beta chains drawn from one sample of a study of T-cell memory formation after mild COVID-19. MiXCR, applied by TCRdb to the 5' RACE reads, yields one record per CDR3 protein. The sample yields just under 150,000 distinct CDR3 sequences, roughly 21% seen once. Sequenced material: PBMCs or a T cell subset sorted from them (not recorded which). The source is an adult woman who had mild COVID-19 (a few samples of this study predate the infection). Cell type and time point are not known. CDR3s include the opening cysteine and the closing phenylalanine or tryptophan. A D gene is named only where the DNA matches it firmly. Clone sizes are given selectively: once, few, many, or a class where the clone is expanded.

v_call,clone_size,d_call,j_call,cdr3_aa,cdr3_nt
TRBV5-1,-,-,TRBJ1-1,CASSSDGENTEAFF,TGCGCCAGCAGCTCAGACGGGGAGAACACTGAAGCTTTCTTT
TRBV12-3/TRBV12-4,few,TRBD1,TRBJ1-1,CASSRRDRGSEAFF,TGTGCCAGCAGCCGCCGGGACAGGGGATCTGAAGCTTTCTTT
TRBV12-3/TRBV12-4,-,-,TRBJ2-5,CASSRNRVPKSETQYF,TGTGCCAGCAGCAGAAATCGGGTTCCTAAATCGGAGACCCAGTACTTC
TRBV20-1,-,-,TRBJ2-7,CSARVDRDEQYF,TGCAGTGCTAGAGTTGACCGGGACGAGCAGTACTTC
TRBV20-1,few,TRBD2,TRBJ2-5,CSARPASGGNQETQYF,TGCAGTGCTAGACCCGCCAGCGGGGGGAACCAAGAGACCCAGTACTTC
TRBV7-3,many,TRBD2,TRBJ2-1,CASSPWGAGGRNEQFF,TGTGCCAGCAGCCCCTGGGGGGCGGGGGGCAGGAATGAGCAGTTCTTC
TRBV15,few,-,TRBJ1-1,CATSMGTYTEAFF,TGTGCCACCAGCATGGGGACGTACACTGAAGCTTTCTTT
TRBV20-1,-,-,TRBJ2-1,CSAAKLGIEQFF,TGCAGTGCGGCAAAACTGGGGATTGAGCAGTTCTTC
TRBV7-2,-,TRBD2,TRBJ2-1,CASSRSGSREQFF,TGTGCCAGCAGCCGCAGCGGGAGTCGCGAGCAGTTCTTC
TRBV7-9,-,-,TRBJ1-2,CASRTSEGAYGYTF,TGTGCCAGCAGGACGAGCGAGGGAGCCTATGGCTACACCTTC
TRBV24-1,few,TRBD2,TRBJ2-3,CATSKLAHAEDTQYF,TGTGCCACCAGCAAACTAGCGCACGCGGAAGATACGCAGTATTTT
TRBV5-4,-,TRBD2,TRBJ2-7,CASSPPGTSRNEQYF,TGTGCCAGCAGCCCCCCCGGGACTAGCCGCAACGAGCAGTACTTC
TRBV20-1,-,-,TRBJ2-5,CSARPSTVSRVETQYF,TGCAGTGCTAGGCCTTCGACGGTCTCTCGGGTAGAGACCCAGTACTTC
TRBV9,-,TRBD2,TRBJ2-2,CASSPGTSGSTGELFF,TGTGCCAGCAGCCCAGGGACTAGCGGGTCCACCGGGGAGCTGTTTTTT
TRBV5-5,-,-,TRBJ2-3,CASSFPGQTGDTQYF,TGTGCCAGCAGCTTCCCCGGCCAGACCGGGGATACGCAGTATTTT
TRBV27,few,TRBD2,TRBJ2-7,CASSLDSGLAGSYEQYF,TGTGCCAGCAGTTTGGACTCGGGGCTAGCGGGATCCTACGAGCAGTACTTC
TRBV3-1,-,-,TRBJ1-1,CASSQLHSNTEAFF,TGTGCCAGCAGCCAATTACACAGCAACACTGAAGCTTTCTTT
TRBV5-4,few,-,TRBJ2-1,CASSLTTRSGRGSYNEQFF,TGTGCCAGCAGCCTGACGACCCGATCTGGCAGGGGCTCCTACAATGAGCAGTTCTTC
TRBV7-3,-,-,TRBJ2-3,CASSHPGDTDTQYF,TGTGCCAGCAGCCACCCAGGTGATACAGATACGCAGTATTTT
TRBV12-3/TRBV12-4,many,-,TRBJ1-1,CASSSGPSRGDTEAFF,TGTGCCAGCAGTTCCGGGCCCTCCCGGGGGGACACTGAAGCTTTCTTT
TRBV7-3,-,-,TRBJ2-5,CASSLSSSPETQYF,TGTGCCAGCAGCTTAAGCAGCTCTCCGGAGACCCAGTACTTC
TRBV9,few,-,TRBJ2-7,CASSVAGSDEQYF,TGTGCCAGCAGCGTAGCGGGAAGTGACGAGCAGTACTTC
TRBV12-3/TRBV12-4,few,-,TRBJ2-1,CASSPRWGTEQFF,TGTGCCAGCAGCCCCAGGTGGGGGACAGAGCAGTTCTTC
TRBV18,-,TRBD2,TRBJ2-1,CASSPRLGGSRSYNEQFF,TGTGCCAGCTCACCCCGGCTGGGCGGGAGCCGCTCCTACAATGAGCAGTTCTTC
TRBV15,-,-,TRBJ1-5,CATSRDRREQPQHF,TGTGCCACCAGCAGAGATCGACGGGAACAGCCCCAGCATTTT
TRBV7-9,-,TRBD1,TRBJ1-4,CASSRIGTGYPEKLFF,TGTGCCAGCAGCCGAATAGGGACAGGGTATCCTGAAAAACTGTTTTTT
TRBV7-2,few,TRBD2,TRBJ2-1,CASSLGGSGRLNNEQFF,TGTGCCAGCAGCTTAGGGGGTAGCGGGAGGCTCAACAATGAGCAGTTCTTC
TRBV2,-,-,TRBJ2-5,CASSGRGETQYF,TGTGCCAGCAGTGGCAGGGGTGAGACCCAGTACTTC
TRBV15,-,-,TRBJ1-6,CATSYDRKNSPLHF,TGTGCCACCAGCTACGACAGGAAGAATTCACCCCTCCACTTT
TRBV7-2,-,TRBD2,TRBJ2-1,CASSFGGSRVEQFF,TGTGCCAGCAGCTTTGGCGGGAGTAGGGTTGAGCAGTTCTTC
TRBV4-1,once,-,TRBJ1-2,CASSGNGRANYGYTF,TGCGCCAGCAGCGGTAACGGGAGAGCTAACTATGGCTACACCTTC
TRBV11-2,-,-,TRBJ2-7,CASSPGLVGEQYF,TGTGCCAGCAGCCCGGGACTGGTCGGCGAGCAGTACTTC
TRBV29-1,-,-,TRBJ1-4,CSVVMSGFNEKLFF,TGCAGCGTTGTAATGTCAGGGTTTAATGAAAAACTGTTTTTT
TRBV7-2,-,-,TRBJ2-3,CASSLTRRSSTDTQYF,TGTGCCAGCAGCTTAACCAGGCGGTCGAGCACAGATACGCAGTATTTT
TRBV7-8,-,TRBD2,TRBJ2-5,CASSLADFLAGTEQETQYF,TGTGCCAGCAGCTTAGCGGATTTTTTAGCGGGAACCGAGCAAGAGACCCAGTACTTC
TRBV20-1,-,TRBD2,TRBJ2-7,CSARDGGTRVYEQYF,TGCAGTGCTAGAGATGGTGGGACTAGAGTCTACGAGCAGTACTTC
TRBV20-1,few,-,TRBJ1-2,CSARVNVSAGYTF,TGCAGTGCTAGAGTCAACGTTTCTGCGGGCTACACCTTC
TRBV11-2,-,-,TRBJ2-2,CASSHNTGELFF,TGTGCCAGCAGTCATAACACCGGGGAGCTGTTTTTT
TRBV2,-,-,TRBJ2-5,CASSESPWETQYF,TGTGCCAGCAGTGAATCTCCTTGGGAGACCCAGTACTTC
TRBV11-2,-,-,TRBJ1-2,CASSLGALNYGYTF,TGTGCCAGCAGCTTGGGGGCTCTTAACTATGGCTACACCTTC
TRBV16,few,-,TRBJ1-1,CASSQYGQSAGDTEAFF,TGTGCCAGCAGCCAGTACGGGCAGTCCGCTGGTGACACTGAAGCTTTCTTT
TRBV6-5,-,TRBD1,TRBJ2-2,CASSTDRGSVGELFF,TGTGCCAGCAGTACGGACAGGGGTTCGGTCGGGGAGCTGTTTTTT
TRBV7-7,few,-,TRBJ2-1,CASSPISRQAQFF,TGTGCCAGCAGCCCCATATCAAGACAAGCGCAGTTCTTC
TRBV4-1,-,-,TRBJ2-2,CASSQANFGTATGELFF,TGCGCCAGCAGCCAAGCGAACTTCGGGACGGCCACCGGGGAGCTGTTTTTT
TRBV7-9,few,-,TRBJ2-1,CASDRDPGRRLRGNEQFF,TGTGCCAGCGACCGGGACCCGGGCAGGCGTCTTCGTGGGAATGAGCAGTTCTTC